These 13 T cell receptor beta chains were sequenced from one sample in a study of T cell repertoires in cytomegalovirus infection (dated by TCRdb to between 2018 and 2021). The sample's treatment or condition label, decoded: in vitro stimulation with specific CMV peptide epitopes to enrich CMV-specific T cells. Which antigens these TCRs recognize remains unknown. TCRdb names Illumina HiSeq 1500 as the instrument used. Using fastp at Q25 and MiXCR, TCRdb reprocessed the public reads and kept productive beta chains. For every CDR3 protein sequence, its rows merge into one entry that carries the most common genes and DNA. For this sample there are fewer than 1,000,000 distinct CDR3 sequences; under 40% appear just once. The ten most abundant clones make up 13% of the sample. The material sequenced was cultured CD8+ T cells from PBMCs, taken from culture after CMV antigen stimulation. The receptors come from a human donor in good health (CMV status not recorded). Some clones in this sample may be carry-over from other donors' samples.

The chain carries TRBV7-9 and TRBJ1-3; D is possibly TRBD1 (5 bases). Trimming removed 6 bases from V and 4 bases from J, with 16 bases in between. CDR1 and CDR2 from the germline V gene are SEHNR and FQNEAQ (reference sequence). This CDR3 is 15 amino acids long. The CDR3 coding sequence is TGTGCCAGCAGTCTGGGGCCTAGGGAAGGAAACACCATATATTTT. Protein sequence: CASSLGPREGNTIYF. Variable domain in full (rest from reference TRBV7-9 and TRBJ1-3): DTGVSQNPRHKITKRGQNVTFRCDPISEHNRLYWYRQTLGQGPEFLTYFQNEAQLEKSRLLSDRFSAERPKGSFSTLEIQRTEQGDSAMYLCASSLGPREGNTIYFGEGSWLTVV.

The rearrangement uses TRBV4-2 and TRBJ2-3, with 7 bases that match TRBD2. V trimming: 4 bases; J trimming: 1 base; junction bases outside the gene matches: 8. The V gene's germline CDR1 is LGHNA and CDR2 YNFKEQ. The CDR3 loop spans 16 amino acids. The CDR3 here is CASSRGLGGGTDTQYF. The CDR3 DNA follows: TGTGCCAGCAGCCGCGGACTGGGAGGGGGCACAGATACGCAGTATTTT.

The chain recombines TRBV27 with TRBJ1-1, with D maybe TRBD1 (5 bases). There are 16 residues in the CDR3. Trimming shortened V by 2 bases and J by 4 bases, and 17 bases separated the two germline ends. Germline lookup yields CDR1 MNHEY and CDR2 SMNVEV (reference sequence). This CDR3 is CASSLTGRVFGTEAFF. The CDR3 nucleotides read TGTGCCAGCAGTTTAACTGGCAGGGTATTTGGCACTGAAGCTTTCTTT.

This rearrangement joins TRBV4-1 to TRBJ1-5; D possibly corresponds to TRBD1 (5 bases). The CDR3 has 16 amino acids. Trimming left V 1 base short and J 6 bases short, with 16 bases between. Germline V gives CDR1 MGHRA, CDR2 YSYEKL. The CDR3: CASSQAPGGDGQPQHF. For the CDR3, the DNA is TGCGCCAGCAGCCAAGCCCCTGGGGGGGACGGTCAGCCCCAGCATTTT.

This clonotype was counted only a few times. The chain recombines TRBV27 with TRBJ1-1; 7 bases are a match to TRBD1. Trimming removed 5 bases from V and 2 bases from J; junction bases left unmatched: 8. The germline V gene encodes CDR1 MNHEY and CDR2 SMNVEV (reference sequence). The CDR3 is made up of 15 amino acids. The CDR3 DNA reads TGTGCCAGCAGTCTGGCAGGGGGGTCTAACACTGAAGCTTTCTTT. Its translation: CASSLAGGSNTEAFF.

The chain links TRBV29-1 to TRBJ2-6; either TRBD1 or TRBD2 may supply D (5 bases each). V was clipped by 4 bases and J by 0 bases, with 13 bases between them. Germline CDR1 and CDR2: SQVTM and ANQGSEA. The CDR3 runs 16 residues. For the CDR3, the DNA is TGCAGCGTTGTAGAGGGACGGGGCTCTGGGGCCAACGTCCTGACTTTC. The encoded protein is CSVVEGRGSGANVLTF.

The rearrangement joins TRBV6-6 to TRBJ2-7; D is undetermined. The ends were cut back, 7 bases at V and 0 bases at J, with 13 bases in the middle. The germline V gene has CDR1 MNHNY and CDR2 SVGAGI (reference sequence). This CDR3 contains 14 residues. CDR3 sequence: CASNRHPSSYEQYF. CDR3 in DNA: TGTGCCAGCAACCGACACCCGAGCTCCTACGAGCAGTACTTC.

The J gene is TRBJ2-1, the V gene TRBV27; 7 nucleotides agree with TRBD2. This CDR3 is built from 14 residues. V shed 3 bases and J 6 bases; nucleotides not matched to a gene: 5. CDR1 and CDR2 (germline): MNHEY, SMNVEV (reference sequence). The CDR3 sequence: CASSFGGVGNEQFF. Here the CDR3 DNA reads TGTGCCAGCAGTTTTGGGGGGGTAGGCAATGAGCAGTTCTTC.

The CDR3 spells CASSLAGGIPYEQYV. In DNA form, the CDR3 reads TGTGCCAGCAGCTTAGCGGGAGGAATTCCCTACGAGCAGTACGTC. The rearrangement links TRBV7-9 to TRBJ2-7; the D gene is possibly TRBD2 (6 bases). In germline, CDR1 is SEHNR, CDR2 FQNEAQ (reference sequence). Trimming removed 0 bases at V and 2 bases at J, with 11 bases between. The CDR3 sequence is 15 residues long.

A few counts support this clonotype. The gene calls are TRBV6-1 and TRBJ2-1; 11 bases match TRBD2. CDR3 length equals 13 residues. The germline V gene encodes CDR1 MNHNS and CDR2 SASEGT. V trimming: 10 bases; J trimming: 4 bases; junction bases outside the gene matches: 3. In DNA form, the CDR3 reads TGTGCCACCCTAGCGGGGGGTTACAATGAGCAGTTCTTC. Translation: CATLAGGYNEQFF.

The chain couples TRBV12-3 or TRBV12-4 to TRBJ1-5; a weak D match, TRBD1 (6 bases). With 7 bases removed from V and 6 bases from J, the gap between germline ends came to 10 bases. The CDR3 consists of 12 residues. CDR3: CASTGGRQPQHF. The CDR3 DNA reads TGTGCCAGCACCGGGGGGCGTCAGCCCCAGCATTTT.

In this sample, this clonotype turned up a few times. The rearrangement uses TRBV4-1 and TRBJ2-1; D gene ambiguous. CDR1 is MGHRA, CDR2 YSYEKL, per germline. This CDR3 has 13 residues. Trimming removed 2 bases at V and 5 bases at J, with 7 bases between. DNA of the CDR3: TGCGCCAGCAGCCAATCCCTCGACAATGAGCAGTTCTTC. It is translated as CASSQSLDNEQFF.

The V call is TRBV27, the J call TRBJ1-5, with no clear D. CDR1 and CDR2 (germline): MNHEY, SMNVEV (reference sequence). Trimming removed 10 bases from V and 5 bases from J, with 15 bases in between. The CDR3 totals 13 residues. CDR3 protein: CATSLGRHQPQHF. The CDR3 DNA sequence: TGTGCCACCTCCTTGGGCCGCCATCAGCCCCAGCATTTT.